This is a list of T cell receptor beta chains from one sample in a study of T cell changes during pregnancy in multiple sclerosis. Sequencing used immunoSEQ multiplex PCR; TCRdb keeps in-frame clones, though not all of them. The repertoire includes 58,000 or so clones, 92% of them detected once, and about 2.5% sits in the top ten. The sample consisted of peripheral blood, taken in the first trimester of pregnancy. Receptors originate from a female donor with multiple sclerosis, enrolled in a pregnancy study. CDR3s include the opening cysteine and the closing phenylalanine or tryptophan. A D gene is named only where the DNA matches it firmly. Clone size appears in some rows only: once, few, many, or a class for an expanded clone.

TRBV5-4	TRBJ1-1	TRBD1	.	TGTGCCAGCAGCACCCCCGGACAGGGAAGGAGTACTGAAGCTTTCTTT	CASSTPGQGRSTEAFF
TRBV6-4	TRBJ2-3	TRBD2	.	TGTGCCAGCAGACACACCCTAGCGGCCACTTCTCCCACAGATACGCAGTATTTT	CASRHTLAATSPTDTQYF
TRBV9	TRBJ2-5	.	.	TGTGCCAGCAGCGTAGATCCAGACAGAACCCAAGAGACCCAGTACTTC	CASSVDPDRTQETQYF
TRBV6-5	TRBJ1-1	.	.	TGTGCCAGCAGTCGATACAGGTCCCTTAGCACTGAAGCTTTCTTT	CASSRYRSLSTEAFF
TRBV18	TRBJ2-7	.	.	TGTGCCAGCTCACGGGACTCGGGGTCCTACGAGCAGTACTTC	CASSRDSGSYEQYF
TRBV27	TRBJ1-2	TRBD1	.	TGTGCCAGCAGGCTCTCAACAGGGGGCATTGGCTACACCTTC	CASRLSTGGIGYTF
TRBV7-2	TRBJ2-3	TRBD2	.	TGTGCCAGCAGCCCCGGGACTAGCATCCCAGATACGCAGTATTTT	CASSPGTSIPDTQYF
TRBV28	TRBJ2-7	.	.	TGTGCCAGCAGCTCGACACCCTACGAGCAGTACTTC	CASSSTPYEQYF
TRBV14	TRBJ1-1	.	.	TGTGCCAGCAGCCAAGACAGGGAGAACACTGAAGCTTTCTTT	CASSQDRENTEAFF
TRBV9	TRBJ2-1	.	.	TGTGCCAGCAGCGTAATACTAGGCCCTCAGAATGAGCAGTTCTTC	CASSVILGPQNEQFF
TRBV5-1	TRBJ2-7	.	.	TGCGCCAGCAGCTTAATAGGAGGAGGGGAGCGCGAGCAGTACTTC	CASSLIGGGEREQYF
TRBV7-8	TRBJ2-7	.	few	TGTGCCAGCAGCCCGCTGCTGGCGGGGACCCCCTCCTACGAGCAGTACTTC	CASSPLLAGTPSYEQYF
TRBV6-6	TRBJ1-1	.	.	TGTGCCAGCAGTCGGACTGAGGAAGGTTTCTTT	CASSRTEEGFF
TRBV9	TRBJ1-2	TRBD1	.	TGTGCCAGCAGCGTAGGTAACAGGGGCGAAGGCTACACCTTC	CASSVGNRGEGYTF
TRBV29-1	TRBJ2-5	.	.	TGCAGCGTTGAAGACGTGAGGGAGGAAGAGACCCAGTACTTC	CSVEDVREEETQYF
TRBV7-9	TRBJ1-1	TRBD1	.	TGTGCCAGCAGCCCCCCGGGACAGGTATTTCCAAACACTGAAGCTTTCTTT	CASSPPGQVFPNTEAFF
TRBV7-2	TRBJ1-2	.	few	TGTGCCAGCAGCCAACAGCTTAACTATGGCTACACCTTC	CASSQQLNYGYTF
TRBV7-9	TRBJ1-1	.	.	TGTGCCAGCAGCTTAGAGGGGGTAGTCGCTGAAGCTTTCTTT	CASSLEGVVAEAFF
TRBV27	TRBJ2-1	TRBD2	.	TGTGCCAGCAGCTTTATGTGGGCTAGCGGGACCCCAGGGAATGAGCAGTTCTTC	CASSFMWASGTPGNEQFF
TRBV11-2	TRBJ2-7	TRBD2	.	TGTGCCAGCAGCCCGATCCCCCCTAGCGGGAGTGACTACGAGCAGTACTTC	CASSPIPPSGSDYEQYF
TRBV19	TRBJ2-7	TRBD2	.	TGTGCCAGTAGTATAGGAGCGGGAGCTACTCACGAGCAGTACTTC	CASSIGAGATHEQYF
TRBV4-3	TRBJ2-7	.	.	TGCGCCAGCAGCCAAGATAGAGGTTACGAGCAGTACTTC	CASSQDRGYEQYF
TRBV7-6	TRBJ2-7	.	once	TGTGCCAGCAGTTCCGGGACTTTCTCCTACGAGCAGTACTTC	CASSSGTFSYEQYF
TRBV6-1	TRBJ2-1	TRBD1	.	TGTGCCAGCAGTGTACAGGGGGCTGTCCCCTATGAGCAGTTCTTC	CASSVQGAVPYEQFF
TRBV28	TRBJ2-5	TRBD2	.	TGTGCCAGCAGTCCCCCGGGGGGGCCCCAAGAGACCCAGTACTTC	CASSPPGGPQETQYF
TRBV5-4	TRBJ2-1	.	.	TGTGCCAGCAGCCCCCCCGGGACTGACTCCTACAATGAGCAGTTCTTC	CASSPPGTDSYNEQFF